What follows describes a single T cell receptor (beta chain). The sample belongs to a study of TIL therapy for anti-PD-1-resistant metastatic lung cancer. Germline-derived CDR1 and CDR2 are SGHAT and FQNNGV. The V end was cut by 1 base, the J end by 0 bases, with 14 bases between. CDR3 size: 17 residues. Sequencing used immunoSEQ v3. Libraries were prepared by immunoSEQ multiplex PCR; TCRdb keeps only in-frame clonotypes and omits some of them. The sample yields 15,000 to 20,000 clones, about 83% seen once. The time point denotes: pre-treatment sample, taken before nivolumab and TIL therapy. This clonotype originated in a person aged 25 to 80 with non-small cell lung cancer. This rearrangement joins TRBV11-2 to TRBJ2-3; possible D gene TRBD2, 5 bases. Sequencing used blood, obtained at baseline. This CDR3 is CASSLGRTGISTDTQYF. The CDR3 DNA sequence: TGTGCCAGCAGCTTAGGTCGTACGGGGATTAGCACAGATACGCAGTATTTT.